This T cell receptor (beta chain) was captured in a study of OX40 agonist ivuxolimab in advanced cancers. Study summary: Eligibility admitted prior anti-PD-1, anti-PD-L1 or anti-CTLA-4 therapy; 30% to 40% had some. Whole-study results and caveats: Partial responders at 0.1-3.0 mg/kg showed near-lowest clonal expansion.

Profiled with immunoSEQ multiplex PCR; TCRdb holds only in-frame clones, not every one. The table includes about 42,000 clones, 65% to 90% detected once. Details on this clone: Its antigen is undetermined.

Germline CDR1 and CDR2: MNHNS and SASEGT. The CDR3 sequence is 15 residues long. V was cut by 4 bases and J by 2 bases, with 15 bases left in between. The J gene is TRBJ2-7, the V gene TRBV6-1; D perhaps matches TRBD2 (5 bases). The receptor's source is an adult with an advanced solid tumor such as melanoma, head and neck, liver or kidney cancer. The starting material was CD4+ or CD8+ T cells sorted from blood, obtained in a trial of the OX40 agonist ivuxolimab. The CDR3 nucleotides read TGTGCCAGCAGTGTTGAGAGGGCCCTCGCCTACGAGCAGTACTTC. Its translation: CASSVERALAYEQYF.